A selection of T cell receptor beta chains follows, all from one sample in a study of T cell responses to AZD1222 COVID-19 vaccine. Measured with immunoSEQ multiplex PCR; TCRdb has only the in-frame clones, and not every one. The sample includes 130,000 to 150,000 clones, approximately 89% of them seen just once. Sequenced material: peripheral blood, taken on day 0 of AZD1222 vaccination. These receptors all stem from an adult in good health. The CDR3 runs from the conserved cysteine through the conserved F or W. Each record gives: J gene, V gene, D gene, clone size, CDR3 DNA, CDR3 protein. A D gene is named only where the DNA matches it firmly. For some rows the clone size is stated as once, few or many, or as a class when expanded; others skip it.

TRBJ2-7,TRBV7-9,.,.,TGTGCCAGCAGCTTTTCTCAGTTCGACAGAGTCTACGAGCAGTACTTC,CASSFSQFDRVYEQYF
TRBJ2-5,TRBV9,TRBD2,.,TGTGCCAGCAGCGCGGGGACTAGCGGGGGGCGGGCCCAGTACTTC,CASSAGTSGGRAQYF
TRBJ2-7,TRBV18,.,few,TGTGCCAGCTCCCCTTTCGGCAGCTCCTACGAGCAGTACTTC,CASSPFGSSYEQYF
TRBJ1-2,TRBV5-1,.,.,TGCGCCAGCAGCTCCGTCCAGCAGGGCTACACCTTC,CASSSVQQGYTF
TRBJ1-1,TRBV6-2/TRBV6-3,TRBD1,.,TGTGCCAGCAGTTACCCGGGACAGGGAAGGGGAAGGACTGAAGCTTTCTTT,CASSYPGQGRGRTEAFF
TRBJ1-2,TRBV29-1,.,.,TGCAGCGTTGTACTAACTAACTATGGCTACACCTTC,CSVVLTNYGYTF
TRBJ1-5,TRBV12-5,TRBD1,.,TGTGCTAGTGGTGGACAGGGGGGTCAGCCCCAGCATTTT,CASGGQGGQPQHF
TRBJ1-2,TRBV2,.,few,TGTGCCAGAGACGGGGGTCAAGGCGGCTACACCTTC,CARDGGQGGYTF
TRBJ1-2,TRBV19,.,.,TGTGCCAGTACGGACCACGGTGGGGGACCCACGTCAAACAACTATGGCTACACCTTC,CASTDHGGGPTSNNYGYTF
TRBJ1-4,TRBV23-1,.,.,TGCGCCAGCAGCCTAAATCCGGGACTACTCCATGAAAAACTGTTTTTT,CASSLNPGLLHEKLFF
TRBJ1-2,TRBV6-5,.,.,TGTGCCAGCAGTTACGGGCCCAACTATGGCTACACCTTC,CASSYGPNYGYTF
TRBJ2-3,TRBV9,.,.,TGTGCCAGCAGCGTAGCTACGGGACCAACAGGTACGCAGTATTTT,CASSVATGPTGTQYF
TRBJ2-7,TRBV7-8,.,.,TGTGCCAGCAGCGCCAGGGACCGAAGCTCCTACGAGCAGTACTTC,CASSARDRSSYEQYF
TRBJ1-6,TRBV18,.,.,TGTGCCAGCTCACTCCTACCCGGGGATAATTCACCCCTCCACTTT,CASSLLPGDNSPLHF
TRBJ2-7,TRBV6-5,.,.,TGTGCCAGCAGGCTTGCGACTGGATTCTACGAGCAGTACTTC,CASRLATGFYEQYF
TRBJ1-2,TRBV3-1/TRBV3-2,.,.,TGTGCCAGCAGCTCTTTCACGGCCGGCCTTGCCTTC,CASSSFTAGLAF
TRBJ1-6,TRBV6-5,.,.,TGTGCCTCGAAGCCGGGGAGCTCCTATAATTCACCCCTCCACTTT,CASKPGSSYNSPLHF
TRBJ2-5,TRBV12-3/TRBV12-4,.,.,TGTGCCAGCAGTTTAGTTCCTGAGACCCAGTACTTC,CASSLVPETQYF
TRBJ1-1,TRBV5-1,.,few,TGCGCCAGCAGCTTGGACGGGCGTAGGGGCATGAACACTGAAGCTTTCTTT,CASSLDGRRGMNTEAFF
TRBJ1-3,TRBV7-4,TRBD1,once,TGTGCCAGCAGCTATCCCCCGGGACAGGGATCTGGAAACACCATATATTTT,CASSYPPGQGSGNTIYF
TRBJ1-5,TRBV5-1,.,.,TGCGCCAGCAGCTTGCGGCAGCCCCAGCATTTT,CASSLRQPQHF
TRBJ1-2,TRBV12-3/TRBV12-4,.,.,TGTGCCAGCAACGGACGGTCTAACTATGGCTACACCTTC,CASNGRSNYGYTF
TRBJ1-1,TRBV3-1/TRBV3-2,.,.,TGTGCCAGCAGCCAGGGGTCTGAAGCTTTCTTT,CASSQGSEAFF
TRBJ1-5,TRBV6-5,.,.,TGTGCCAGCAGTTACGGGGGAAATCAGCCCCAGCATTTT,CASSYGGNQPQHF
TRBJ1-1,TRBV7-9,TRBD1,.,TGTGCCAGCAGCGGCCGGCCGGACAGGGTAGGCACTGAAGCTTTCTTT,CASSGRPDRVGTEAFF
TRBJ2-7,TRBV6-5,TRBD1,.,TGTGCCAGCAGTTACGGACAGGTGGCGTCCGAGCAGTACTTC,CASSYGQVASEQYF
TRBJ2-4,TRBV2,.,.,TGTGCCAGCAGTCAGGTCGGGGCCGCCAAAAACATTCAGTACTTC,CASSQVGAAKNIQYF
TRBJ2-3,TRBV4-1,.,.,TGCGCCAGCAGCACCGAACCTGGGGCCGATACGCAGTATTTT,CASSTEPGADTQYF
TRBJ1-2,TRBV7-2,.,.,TGTGCCAGCAGCTTGGCAGCAGTCCCTCTAGGCTATGGCTACACCTTC,CASSLAAVPLGYGYTF
TRBJ2-5,TRBV7-2,TRBD1,.,TGTGCCAGCAGCTTAGGATTGACGTCAGGGGGCGCTTCTGGAGAGACCCAGTACTTC,CASSLGLTSGGASGETQYF
TRBJ1-1,TRBV28,.,once,TGTGCCAGCAGTCCCAGGGTGACTGAAGCTTTCTTT,CASSPRVTEAFF
TRBJ2-7,TRBV7-2,TRBD1,.,TGTGCCAGCAGCTTTTCCGGGACAGTGCTTGAGCAGTACTTC,CASSFSGTVLEQYF
TRBJ1-6,TRBV18,TRBD1,.,TGTGCCAGCTCACCCTCTGGACAGGGGGCGACACCCCTCCACTTT,CASSPSGQGATPLHF
TRBJ2-3,TRBV18,TRBD2,.,TGTGCCAGCTCACCTCCTGGCGGGGGGGCCGCGGATACGCAGTATTTT,CASSPPGGGAADTQYF
TRBJ1-2,TRBV19,.,.,TGTGCCAGTAGTATAGATAGGGACAAAGCCTATGGCTACACCTTC,CASSIDRDKAYGYTF
TRBJ1-2,TRBV12-3/TRBV12-4,.,once,TGTGCCAGCACCCCGACCGGGCCCTATGGCTACACCTTC,CASTPTGPYGYTF
TRBJ2-1,TRBV7-3,TRBD1,.,TGTGCCAGCAGCTTAAACTGGGACAGGGGTTACAATGAGCAGTTCTTC,CASSLNWDRGYNEQFF
TRBJ1-5,TRBV5-4,TRBD1,.,TGTGCCAGCAGCCTCGCGGGACAGGGTCAGCCCCAGCATTTT,CASSLAGQGQPQHF
TRBJ1-4,TRBV19,.,.,TGTGCCAGCCACATGATCGCGTCGGGTAATGAAAAACTGTTTTTT,CASHMIASGNEKLFF
TRBJ2-7,TRBV12-3/TRBV12-4,.,.,TGTGCCAGCAGTTTAAGAGAGACCTACGAGCAGTACTTC,CASSLRETYEQYF
TRBJ2-2,TRBV25-1,.,.,TGTGCCAGCAGTGAAACCGGGGAGCTGTTTTTT,CASSETGELFF
TRBJ1-1,TRBV9,.,once,TGTGCCAGCAGCGCCCCTCAGGGGATGAACACTGAAGCTTTCTTT,CASSAPQGMNTEAFF
TRBJ2-2,TRBV11-2,TRBD2,few,TGTGCCAGCAGCTTAGGCGGGGGGACCTACACCGGGGAGCTGTTTTTT,CASSLGGGTYTGELFF
TRBJ1-1,TRBV19,.,.,TGTGCCAGTATGGACAGCCTGAACACTGAAGCTTTCTTT,CASMDSLNTEAFF
TRBJ2-2,TRBV27,TRBD2,once,TGTGCCAGCAGTCCACCCCCTTACGGGGGGGCCTTGGGCGGGGAGCTGTTTTTT,CASSPPPYGGALGGELFF
TRBJ1-2,TRBV3-1/TRBV3-2,.,.,TGTGCCAGCAGCGATTGGGGGGGAATCGGGTATGGCTACACCTTC,CASSDWGGIGYGYTF
TRBJ1-2,TRBV10-3,TRBD1,.,TGTGCCACCCCGGATCAAGACAGGGGGGATGGCTACACCTTC,CATPDQDRGDGYTF
TRBJ1-2,TRBV7-9,.,.,TGTGCCAGCAGCTTAGGCGCCAGCTGGTATGGCTACACCTTC,CASSLGASWYGYTF
TRBJ2-5,TRBV6-2/TRBV6-3,TRBD2,.,TGTGCCAGCAGTTATTTTGGCGGGGGAGAGACCCAGTACTTC,CASSYFGGGETQYF
TRBJ1-1,TRBV28,.,.,TGTGCCAGCAGGAGAGACAGGCTGAACACTGAAGCTTTCTTT,CASRRDRLNTEAFF
TRBJ1-2,TRBV7-2,TRBD1,.,TGTGCCAGCAGCTCCGCCAGACAGGGGGAAGGCTACACCTTC,CASSSARQGEGYTF
TRBJ2-7,TRBV30,TRBD1,.,TGTGCCTGGGTTTCAGGGGGCTACGAGCAGTACTTC,CAWVSGGYEQYF
TRBJ1-1,TRBV7-2,.,.,TGTGCCAGCAGCTTAAGAATGAACACTGAAGCTTTCTTT,CASSLRMNTEAFF
TRBJ2-5,TRBV24-1,.,once,TGTGCCACCAGGGCAGGAGGGGGGGCACGGGAGACCCAGTACTTC,CATRAGGGARETQYF
TRBJ2-5,TRBV9,TRBD1,.,TGTGCCAGCAGCGTAGCGGGACAGTACGTCGAGACCCAGTACTTC,CASSVAGQYVETQYF
TRBJ1-5,TRBV9,.,.,TGTGCCAGCAGCACCCCGGGGGGGCCCCAGCATTTT,CASSTPGGPQHF
TRBJ1-1,TRBV7-9,.,.,TGTGCCAGCAGCTCCCGGGACTCCCGAGAAGCTTTCTTT,CASSSRDSREAFF
TRBJ1-2,TRBV28,TRBD1,.,TGTGCCAGCAGTTTACGCGACAGGGCTGGCTACACCTTC,CASSLRDRAGYTF
TRBJ2-3,TRBV7-9,.,once,TGTGCCAGCAGCTTAGCTGATACGCAGTATTTT,CASSLADTQYF
TRBJ1-2,TRBV9,.,.,TGTGCCAGCAGCGCCCAGGTTTCGGCTGGCTATGGCTACACCTTC,CASSAQVSAGYGYTF